This T cell receptor (beta chain) was found in a study of low-dose radiotherapy and immunotherapy resistance in tumors. This CDR3 spans 15 amino acids. Alpha and beta chains were covered, as first-strand cDNA relied on TRAV- and TRBV-specific primers. It was with a constant-region primer and a V-primer adapter that TCRs were amplified over about 20 PCR cycles. TCRdb itself ran the reads through MiXCR, one entry per CDR3 protein. This sample yields under 95,000 distinct CDR3 sequences, of which about a sixth are seen a single time; 2.5% to 3.5% belongs to the top ten. This sample's time point: before trial treatment.

The sequence was collected from a male donor with prostate cancer. The V call is TRBV21-1, the J call TRBJ1-2. TRBV21-1 constitutes a pseudogene. Here the sequenced sample was PBMCs, taken before treatment. CDR3 nucleotides: TGTGCCAGCAGCAAAGTTGGAGGCGTAACCTATGGCTACACCTTC. It specifies CASSKVGGVTYGYTF.